These T cell receptor beta chains were read from a single sample in a study of CD8+ T cells in alopecia areata. The assay was immunoSEQ multiplex PCR, and TCRdb's table has in-frame clones only and misses some. The sample lists 150,000 or so clones; about 60% were seen once. Here the sequenced sample was CD4+ T cells sorted from blood, taken at week 0. These TCRs come from a human donor with alopecia areata. Both conserved end residues are part of each CDR3. The D gene is left open where the match is weak. A row's size may be missing; if present it is once, few, many or a size class.

size | D | J | V | CDR3 | DNA
- | - | TRBJ2-7 | TRBV18 | CASSLTTDKTSYEQYF | TGTGCCAGCTCACTTACGACAGATAAAACCTCCTACGAGCAGTACTTC
- | TRBD1 | TRBJ2-6 | TRBV10-3 | CAISERTGSSGANVLTF | TGTGCCATCAGTGAGCGGACAGGGAGCTCTGGGGCCAACGTCCTGACTTTC
few | - | TRBJ2-5 | TRBV5-4 | CASSLAPRQYLAETQYF | TGTGCCAGCAGCTTGGCCCCTAGACAGTATCTGGCGGAGACCCAGTACTTC
few | - | TRBJ1-1 | TRBV11-1 | CASSLAGGTLNTEAFF | TGTGCCAGCAGCTTAGCAGGAGGGACATTGAACACTGAAGCTTTCTTT
few | TRBD1 | TRBJ2-5 | TRBV29-1 | CSVRQGPFQETQYF | TGCAGCGTTCGACAGGGGCCTTTCCAAGAGACCCAGTACTTC
once | - | TRBJ2-6 | TRBV9 | CATQSGSPGGANVLTF | TGTGCCACCCAGTCCGGGTCCCCGGGAGGGGCCAACGTCCTGACTTTC
few | TRBD1 | TRBJ2-7 | TRBV27 | CASSFSSGTALSF | TGTGCCAGCAGTTTCTCCTCCGGGACAGCGCTCTCCTTC
- | TRBD2 | TRBJ2-7 | TRBV25-1 | CASRPTSGGYEQYF | TGTGCCAGCCGGCCGACTAGCGGGGGTTACGAGCAGTACTTC
- | - | TRBJ1-1 | TRBV5-6 | CASSLTPGEAFF | TGTGCCAGCAGCTTGACCCCAGGGGAAGCTTTCTTT
- | TRBD2 | TRBJ2-3 | TRBV5-6 | CASSLGLAGGQPF | TGTGCCAGCAGCCTGGGACTAGCGGGGGGGCAGCCCTTT
- | - | TRBJ2-3 | TRBV18 | CASSPPGVYTQYF | TGTGCCAGCTCACCACCGGGTGTATATACGCAGTATTTT
- | - | TRBJ2-7 | TRBV2 | CASRADEQYF | TGTGCCAGCCGGGCCGACGAGCAGTACTTC
- | - | TRBJ1-5 | TRBV30 | CAWSVHYSNQPQHF | TGTGCCTGGAGTGTACACTATAGCAATCAGCCCCAGCATTTT
- | TRBD1 | TRBJ1-1 | TRBV7-2 | CASSLGQGAEAFF | TGTGCCAGCAGCCTGGGACAGGGGGCTGAAGCTTTCTTT
- | - | TRBJ2-3 | TRBV30 | CAWSLGLGNTDTQYF | TGTGCCTGGTCCTTAGGGTTAGGGAACACAGATACGCAGTATTTT
- | - | TRBJ1-1 | TRBV5-1 | CASSLEMNTEAFF | TGCGCCAGCAGCTTGGAAATGAACACTGAAGCTTTCTTT
few | - | TRBJ2-1 | TRBV6-5 | CASSAWGYEQFF | TGTGCCAGCAGTGCATGGGGGTATGAGCAGTTCTTC
- | TRBD1 | TRBJ1-4 | TRBV2 | CASNLRTGSNEKLFF | TGTGCCAGCAACCTCCGGACAGGGTCTAATGAAAAACTGTTTTTT